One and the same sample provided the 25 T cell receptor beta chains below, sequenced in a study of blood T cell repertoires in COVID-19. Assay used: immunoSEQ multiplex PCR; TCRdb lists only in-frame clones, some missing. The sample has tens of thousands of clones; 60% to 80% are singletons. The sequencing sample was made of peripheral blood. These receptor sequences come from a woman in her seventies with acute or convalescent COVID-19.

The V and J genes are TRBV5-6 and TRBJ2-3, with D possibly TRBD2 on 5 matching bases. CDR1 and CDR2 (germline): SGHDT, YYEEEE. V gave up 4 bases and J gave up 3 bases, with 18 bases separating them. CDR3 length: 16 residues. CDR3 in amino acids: CASSHTALRGTDTQYF. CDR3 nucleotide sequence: TGTGCCAGCAGCCACACGGCCCTACGGGGAACAGATACGCAGTATTTT.

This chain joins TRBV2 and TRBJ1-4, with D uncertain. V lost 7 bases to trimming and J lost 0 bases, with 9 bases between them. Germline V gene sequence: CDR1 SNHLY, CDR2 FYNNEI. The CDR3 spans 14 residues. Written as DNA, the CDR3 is TGTGCCAGCACGGAGGTCACAACTAATGAAAAACTGTTTTTT. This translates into CASTEVTTNEKLFF. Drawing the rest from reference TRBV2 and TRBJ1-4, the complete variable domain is EPEVTQTPSHQVTQMGQEVILRCVPISNHLYFYWYRQILGQKVEFLVSFYNNEISEKSEIFDDQFSVERPDGSNFTLKIRSTKLEDSAMYFCASTEVTTNEKLFFGSGTQLSVL.

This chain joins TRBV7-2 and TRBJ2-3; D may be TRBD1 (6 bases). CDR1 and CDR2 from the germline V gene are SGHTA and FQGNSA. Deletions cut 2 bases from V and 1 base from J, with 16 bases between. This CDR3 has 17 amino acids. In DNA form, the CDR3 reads TGTGCCAGCAGCTTATCTCTTGGGGGCCGGGGCACAGATACGCAGTATTTT. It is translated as CASSLSLGGRGTDTQYF.

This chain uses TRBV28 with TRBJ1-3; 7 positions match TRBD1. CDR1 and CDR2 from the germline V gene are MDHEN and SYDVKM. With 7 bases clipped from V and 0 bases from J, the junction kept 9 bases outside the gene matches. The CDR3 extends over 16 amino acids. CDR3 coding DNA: TGTGCCAGCACCCTCGGACAGGCGAACTCTGGAAACACCATATATTTT. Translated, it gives CASTLGQANSGNTIYF.

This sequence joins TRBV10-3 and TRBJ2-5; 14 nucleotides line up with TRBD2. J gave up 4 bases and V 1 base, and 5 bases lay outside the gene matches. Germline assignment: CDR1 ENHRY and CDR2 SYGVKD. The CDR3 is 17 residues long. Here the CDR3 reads CAISEWGLAGVSETQYF. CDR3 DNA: TGTGCCATCAGTGAGTGGGGACTAGCGGGAGTGTCAGAGACCCAGTACTTC.

The CDR3 loop reads CASSFSGGRSTSNTEAFF. CDR3 in DNA: TGTGCCAGCAGTTTTAGCGGGGGTCGGTCGACCTCGAACACTGAAGCTTTCTTT. This rearrangement joins TRBV27 to TRBJ1-1; a weak D match, TRBD1 (5 bases). V dropped 3 bases and J dropped 1 base, with 21 bases sitting between them. CDR1 and CDR2 from the germline V gene are MNHEY and SMNVEV (reference sequence). The CDR3 has 18 amino acids.

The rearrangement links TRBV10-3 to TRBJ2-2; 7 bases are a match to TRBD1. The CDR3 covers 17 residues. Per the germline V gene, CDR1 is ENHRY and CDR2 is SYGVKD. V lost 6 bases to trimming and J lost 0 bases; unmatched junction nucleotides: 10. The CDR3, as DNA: TGTGCCATCAGGGATACAGGGGATTTGACGAACACCGGGGAGCTGTTTTTT. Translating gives CAIRDTGDLTNTGELFF.

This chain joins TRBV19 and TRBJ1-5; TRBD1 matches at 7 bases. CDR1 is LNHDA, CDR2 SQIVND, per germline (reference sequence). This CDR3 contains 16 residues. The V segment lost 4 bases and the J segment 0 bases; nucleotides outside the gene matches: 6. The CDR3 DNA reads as TGTGCCAGTAGTAGCCAGGGACAGCTTAGCAATCAGCCCCAGCATTTT. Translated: CASSSQGQLSNQPQHF.

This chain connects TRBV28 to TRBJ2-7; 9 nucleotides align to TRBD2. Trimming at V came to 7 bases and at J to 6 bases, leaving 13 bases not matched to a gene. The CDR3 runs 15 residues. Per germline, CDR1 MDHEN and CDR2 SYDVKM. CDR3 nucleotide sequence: TGTGCCAGCACCCCGACACAGGCGGGGGGGCCCGAGCAGTACTTC. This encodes CASTPTQAGGPEQYF.

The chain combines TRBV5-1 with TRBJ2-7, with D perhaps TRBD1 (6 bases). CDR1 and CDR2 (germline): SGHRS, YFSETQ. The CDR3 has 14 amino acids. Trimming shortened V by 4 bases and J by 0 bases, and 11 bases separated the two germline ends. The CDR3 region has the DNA TGCGCCAGCAGCCGGACAGATAGCTCCTACGAGCAGTACTTC. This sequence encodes CASSRTDSSYEQYF.

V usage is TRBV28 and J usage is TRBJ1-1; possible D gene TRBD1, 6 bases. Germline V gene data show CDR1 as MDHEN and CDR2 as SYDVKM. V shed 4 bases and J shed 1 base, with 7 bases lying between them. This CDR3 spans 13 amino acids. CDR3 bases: TGTGCCAGCAGTTCGGACAGGAACACTGAAGCTTTCTTT. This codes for CASSSDRNTEAFF.

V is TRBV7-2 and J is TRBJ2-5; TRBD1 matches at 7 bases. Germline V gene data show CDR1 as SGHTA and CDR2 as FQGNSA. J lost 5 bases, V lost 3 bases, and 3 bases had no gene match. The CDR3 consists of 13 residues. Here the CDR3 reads CASSFGDSETQYF. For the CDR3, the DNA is TGTGCCAGCAGCTTTGGGGACAGCGAGACCCAGTACTTC.

CDR3 amino acids: CATEDRGGDEQFF. The CDR3 DNA reads as TGTGCCACTGAGGACAGGGGGGGGGATGAGCAGTTCTTC. This sequence joins TRBV19 and TRBJ2-1; 10 bases match TRBD1. Per germline, CDR1 LNHDA and CDR2 SQIVND (reference sequence). The CDR3 loop spans 13 amino acids. With V trimmed by 10 bases and J by 8 bases, 8 bases remained unmatched.

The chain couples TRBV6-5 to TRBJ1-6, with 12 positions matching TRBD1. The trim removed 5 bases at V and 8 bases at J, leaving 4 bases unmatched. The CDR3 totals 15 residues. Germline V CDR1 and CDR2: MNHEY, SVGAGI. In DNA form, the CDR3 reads TGTGCCAGCAGTCCGGGGACAGGGGGCGATTCACCCCTCCACTTT. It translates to CASSPGTGGDSPLHF.

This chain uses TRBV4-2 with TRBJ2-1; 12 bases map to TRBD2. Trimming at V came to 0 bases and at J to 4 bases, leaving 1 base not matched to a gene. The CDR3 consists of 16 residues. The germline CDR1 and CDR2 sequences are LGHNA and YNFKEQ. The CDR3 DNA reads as TGTGCCAGCAGCCAAGAACTAGCGGGGGGTTACAATGAGCAGTTCTTC. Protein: CASSQELAGGYNEQFF.

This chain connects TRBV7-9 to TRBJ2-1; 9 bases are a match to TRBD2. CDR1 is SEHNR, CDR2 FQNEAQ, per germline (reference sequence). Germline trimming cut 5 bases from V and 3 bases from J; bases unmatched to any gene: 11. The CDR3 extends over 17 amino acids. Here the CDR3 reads CASSHDASGVNYNEQFF. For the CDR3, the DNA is TGTGCCAGCAGCCACGACGCTAGCGGGGTAAACTACAATGAGCAGTTCTTC.

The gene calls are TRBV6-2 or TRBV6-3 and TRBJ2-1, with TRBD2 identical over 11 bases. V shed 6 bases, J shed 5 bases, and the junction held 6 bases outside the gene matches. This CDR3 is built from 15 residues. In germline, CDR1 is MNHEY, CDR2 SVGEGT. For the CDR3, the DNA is TGTGCCAGCAGCATTACTAGCGGGGGTCACAATGAGCAGTTCTTC. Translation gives CASSITSGGHNEQFF.

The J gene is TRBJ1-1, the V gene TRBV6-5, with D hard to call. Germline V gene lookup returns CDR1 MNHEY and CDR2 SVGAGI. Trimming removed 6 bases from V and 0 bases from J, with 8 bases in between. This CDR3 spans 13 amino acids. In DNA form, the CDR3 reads TGTGCCAGCAGAAGGGAGCTGAACACTGAAGCTTTCTTT. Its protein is CASRRELNTEAFF.

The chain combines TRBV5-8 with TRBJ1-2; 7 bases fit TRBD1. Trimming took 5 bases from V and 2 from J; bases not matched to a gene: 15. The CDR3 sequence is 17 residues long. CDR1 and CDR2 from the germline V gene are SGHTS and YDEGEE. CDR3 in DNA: TGTGCCAGCAGTTATCCGGGACAGTTACATTTAAACTATGGCTACACCTTC. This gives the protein CASSYPGQLHLNYGYTF. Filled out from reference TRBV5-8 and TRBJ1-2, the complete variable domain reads EAGVTQSPTHLIKTRGQQATLRCSPISGHTSVYWYQQALGLGLQFLLWYDEGEERNRGNFPPRFSGRQFPNYSSELNVNALELEDSALYLCASSYPGQLHLNYGYTFGSGTRLTVV.

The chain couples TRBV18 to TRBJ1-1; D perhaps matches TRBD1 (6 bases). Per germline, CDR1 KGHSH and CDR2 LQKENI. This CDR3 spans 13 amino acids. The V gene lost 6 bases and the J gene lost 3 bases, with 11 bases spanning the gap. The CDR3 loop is CASSQGSDTEAFF. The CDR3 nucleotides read TGTGCCAGCTCCCAGGGGTCTGACACTGAAGCTTTCTTT.

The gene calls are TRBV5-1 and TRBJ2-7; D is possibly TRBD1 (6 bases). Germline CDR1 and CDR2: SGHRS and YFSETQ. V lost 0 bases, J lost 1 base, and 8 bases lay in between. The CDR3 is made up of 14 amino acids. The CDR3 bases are TGCGCCAGCAGCTTGGAGGGACATTCCTACGAGCAGTACTTC. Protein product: CASSLEGHSYEQYF.

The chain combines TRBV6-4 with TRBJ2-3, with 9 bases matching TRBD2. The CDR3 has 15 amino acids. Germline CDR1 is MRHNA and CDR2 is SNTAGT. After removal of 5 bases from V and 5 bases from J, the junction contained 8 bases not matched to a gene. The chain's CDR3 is CASSSLAGEGDTQYF. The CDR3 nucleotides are TGTGCCAGCAGTTCCTTAGCGGGAGAGGGAGATACGCAGTATTTT.

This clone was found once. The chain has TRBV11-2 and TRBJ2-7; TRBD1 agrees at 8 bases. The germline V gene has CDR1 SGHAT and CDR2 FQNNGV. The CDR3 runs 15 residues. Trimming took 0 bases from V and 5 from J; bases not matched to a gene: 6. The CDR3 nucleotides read TGTGCCAGCAGCTTAGATTCGGCAGGGGGCAACGAGCAGTACTTC. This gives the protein CASSLDSAGGNEQYF.

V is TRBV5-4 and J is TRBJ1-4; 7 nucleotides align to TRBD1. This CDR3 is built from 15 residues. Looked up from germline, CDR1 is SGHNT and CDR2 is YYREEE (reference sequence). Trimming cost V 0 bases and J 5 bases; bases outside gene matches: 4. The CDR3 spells CASSLGGTENEKLFF. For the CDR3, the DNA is TGTGCCAGCAGCTTGGGAGGGACAGAAAATGAAAAACTGTTTTTT.

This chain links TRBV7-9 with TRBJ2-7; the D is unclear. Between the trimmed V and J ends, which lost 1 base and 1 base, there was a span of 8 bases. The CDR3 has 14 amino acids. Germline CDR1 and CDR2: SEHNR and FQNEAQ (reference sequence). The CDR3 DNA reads TGTGCCAGCAGCTTAGGGGCAGCTTCCTACGAGCAGTACTTC. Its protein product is CASSLGAASYEQYF. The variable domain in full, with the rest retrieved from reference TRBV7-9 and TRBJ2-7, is DTGVSQNPRHKITKRGQNVTFRCDPISEHNRLYWYRQTLGQGPEFLTYFQNEAQLEKSRLLSDRFSAERPKGSFSTLEIQRTEQGDSAMYLCASSLGAASYEQYFGPGTRLTVT.